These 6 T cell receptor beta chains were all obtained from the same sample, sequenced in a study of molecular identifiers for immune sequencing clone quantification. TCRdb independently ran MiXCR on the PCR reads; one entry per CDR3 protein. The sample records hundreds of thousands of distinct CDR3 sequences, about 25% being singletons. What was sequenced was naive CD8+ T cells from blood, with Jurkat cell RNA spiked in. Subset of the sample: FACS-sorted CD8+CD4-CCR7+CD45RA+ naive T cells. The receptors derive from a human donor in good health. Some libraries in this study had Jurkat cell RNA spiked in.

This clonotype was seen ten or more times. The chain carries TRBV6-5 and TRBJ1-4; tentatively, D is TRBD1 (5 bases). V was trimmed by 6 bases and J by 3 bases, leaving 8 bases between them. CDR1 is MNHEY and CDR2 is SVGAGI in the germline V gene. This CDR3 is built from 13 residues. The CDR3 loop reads CASRDRSNEKLFF. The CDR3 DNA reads TGTGCCAGCAGAGACAGATCTAATGAAAAACTGTTTTTT.

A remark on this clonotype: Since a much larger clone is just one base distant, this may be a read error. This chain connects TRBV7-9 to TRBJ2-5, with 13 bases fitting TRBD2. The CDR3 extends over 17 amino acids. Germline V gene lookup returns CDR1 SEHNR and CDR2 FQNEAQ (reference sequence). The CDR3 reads CASSAPGLAGTQEPQYF. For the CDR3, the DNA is TGTGCCAGCAGCGCCCCGGGACTAGCGGGGACCCAAGAGCCCCAGTACTTC.

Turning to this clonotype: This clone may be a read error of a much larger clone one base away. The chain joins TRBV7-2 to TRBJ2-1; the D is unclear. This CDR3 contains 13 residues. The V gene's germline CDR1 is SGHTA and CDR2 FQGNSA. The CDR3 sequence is CASSLAVYNEQSF. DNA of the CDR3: TGTGCCAGCAGCTTGGCTGTCTACAATGAGCAGTCCTTC. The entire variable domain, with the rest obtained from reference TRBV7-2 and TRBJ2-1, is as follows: GAGVSQSPSNKVTEKGKDVELRCDPISGHTALYWYRQSLGQGLEFLIYFQGNSAPDKSGLPSDRFSAERTGGSVSTLTIQRTQQEDSAVYLCASSLAVYNEQSFGPGTRLTVL.

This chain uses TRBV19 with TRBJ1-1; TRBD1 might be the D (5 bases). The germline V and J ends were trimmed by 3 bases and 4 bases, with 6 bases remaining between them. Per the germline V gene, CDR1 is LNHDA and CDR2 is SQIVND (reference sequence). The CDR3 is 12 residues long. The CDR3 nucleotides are TGTGCCAGTAGTATCGGGACCACTGAAGCTTTCTTT. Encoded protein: CASSIGTTEAFF.

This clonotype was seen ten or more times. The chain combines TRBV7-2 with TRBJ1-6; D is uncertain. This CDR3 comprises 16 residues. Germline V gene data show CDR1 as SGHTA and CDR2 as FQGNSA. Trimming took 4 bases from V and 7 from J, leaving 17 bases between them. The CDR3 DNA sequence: TGTGCCAGCAGCTCCCTATTGGAGGGAAGGAATTCACCCCTCCACTTT. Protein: CASSSLLEGRNSPLHF.

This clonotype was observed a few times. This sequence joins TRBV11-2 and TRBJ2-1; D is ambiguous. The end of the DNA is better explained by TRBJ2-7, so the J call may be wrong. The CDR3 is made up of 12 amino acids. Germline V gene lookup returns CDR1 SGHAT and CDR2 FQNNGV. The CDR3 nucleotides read TGTGCCAGCAGCTCCGAGTACAATGAGCAGTACTTC. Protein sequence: CASSSEYNEQYF.